This TCR beta chain was identified during a study of blood T cell repertoires in COVID-19. About the study: COVID-19 samples from acute and convalescent phases originated in the United States, Italy and Spain.

CDR3 size: 18 residues. J lost 0 bases, V lost 2 bases, and 11 bases had no gene match. Germline loops: CDR1 SGHRS, CDR2 YFSETQ. The authors' processing: Amplifying reference gene primers gave estimates of nucleated cell counts. Here immunoSEQ multiplex PCR was the method, and the copy in TCRdb shows in-frame clones only, minus some. V and J calls and clone size are as listed in that table; D and trimming were resolved from the DNA. The sample includes about 480,000 clones, 89% seen only once; the top ten take 0.75% to 0.9%. The sequence was collected from a man aged 18 to 30 with COVID-19, enrolled during active disease. The gene calls are TRBV5-1 and TRBJ2-3, with TRBD1 matching over 8 bases. Sequences were obtained from peripheral blood. CDR3 region: CASSFNRQGITSTDTQYF. CDR3 nucleotide sequence: TGCGCCAGCAGCTTCAATCGACAGGGGATTACTAGCACAGATACGCAGTATTTT.